The 14 T cell receptor beta chains presented below share a single source sample, sequenced in a study of shared clonotypes between healthy human individuals. TCRdb's table, derived via immunoSEQ multiplex PCR, lists solely in-frame clones and lacks some. This sample yields a few million clones, of which 90% to 95% are seen a single time; 0.39% belongs to the top ten. Sequencing was carried out using naive CD4+ T cells from PBMCs. The subset denotes: CD45RA+ positively selected. Receptors originate from a man aged 18 to 29 in good health. Some clones in this sample may be carry-over from other donors' samples.

This chain connects TRBV2 to TRBJ1-2; 10 bases line up with TRBD1. Unmatched junction bases numbered 9, after V lost 6 bases and J lost 8 bases. The CDR3 runs to 14 residues. The germline V gene encodes CDR1 SNHLY and CDR2 FYNNEI. CDR3 residues: CASSRQGAARGYTF. Here the CDR3 DNA reads TGTGCCAGCAGCAGACAGGGGGCGGCGCGGGGCTACACCTTC.

The CDR3 coding sequence is TGCGCCAGCAGCTGGGGGGCTAGCGGGAGCGTTGCGGGAGAGCAGTTCTTC. Its protein product is CASSWGASGSVAGEQFF. This chain joins TRBV5-1 and TRBJ2-1; 10 nucleotides align to TRBD2. The CDR3 covers 17 residues. Germline V gene sequence: CDR1 SGHRS, CDR2 YFSETQ. V was pared by 3 bases and J by 10 bases, with 16 bases of the junction left unmatched.

CDR3 in amino acids: CASSRDRSYNEQFF. The DNA for the CDR3 is TGTGCCAGTAGCCGCGACAGGTCCTACAATGAGCAGTTCTTC. The chain employs TRBV19 and TRBJ2-1; the D gene is possibly TRBD1 (6 bases). Germline V CDR1 and CDR2: LNHDA, SQIVND (reference sequence). The ends were cut back, 6 bases at V and 1 base at J, with 10 bases in the middle. The CDR3 runs 14 residues.

This sequence joins TRBV5-1 and TRBJ1-2; D is possibly TRBD1 (6 bases). V was clipped by 1 base and J by 4 bases, with 11 bases between them. The germline V gene has CDR1 SGHRS and CDR2 YFSETQ. The CDR3 contains 14 residues. CDR3 loop: CASSLTTGIYGYTF. The CDR3 nucleotides read TGCGCCAGCAGCTTGACGACAGGTATCTATGGCTACACCTTC.

A note on this clone: Other nucleotide sequences from this sample produce the same CDR3. V gene TRBV5-1 combines with J gene TRBJ2-3; no firm D call. V lost 2 bases and J lost 2, with 3 bases in between. CDR3 length: 12 residues. Germline CDR1 and CDR2: SGHRS and YFSETQ. CDR3 sequence (DNA): TGCGCCAGCAGCTTTGACACAGATACGCAGTATTTT. Its translation: CASSFDTDTQYF.

This rearrangement joins TRBV28 to TRBJ2-1, with D perhaps TRBD1 or TRBD2 (5 bases each). The CDR3 is made up of 16 amino acids. Germline CDR1 and CDR2: MDHEN and SYDVKM. Trimming cost V 5 bases and J 4 bases, with 18 bases left between them. The CDR3 bases are TGTGCCAGCAGTCGACTCGGGACGGGACGATACAATGAGCAGTTCTTC. Translated, it gives CASSRLGTGRYNEQFF.

The chain joins TRBV5-1 to TRBJ1-2; TRBD1 is a possible D gene (5 bases). Germline-derived CDR1 and CDR2 are SGHRS and YFSETQ. V was shortened by 0 bases and J by 4 bases, with 10 bases between the two germline ends. The CDR3 has 14 amino acids. The CDR3 spells CASSLVGEAYGYTF. CDR3 DNA: TGCGCCAGCAGCTTGGTGGGGGAGGCCTATGGCTACACCTTC.

To note about this clone: Distinct nucleotide sequences in the sample also encode this CDR3. The chain is built from TRBV12-5 and TRBJ2-3; D is ambiguous. CDR1 LGHNT and CDR2 FRNRAP come from the germline V gene. The CDR3 runs to 13 residues. Deletions cut 1 base from V and 3 bases from J, with 5 bases between. This CDR3 reads CASGLGGTDTQYF. CDR3 bases: TGTGCTAGTGGTTTGGGGGGAACAGATACGCAGTATTTT.

The V call is TRBV30, the J call TRBJ2-4, with 11 bases identical to TRBD2. The J segment lost 6 bases and the V segment lost 4 bases, leaving 5 bases of the junction unmatched. The V gene's germline CDR1 is GTSNPN and CDR2 SVGIG (reference sequence). The length of the CDR3 is 14 residues. CDR3 sequence: CAWTLAGGGNIQYF. Here the CDR3 DNA reads TGTGCCTGGACTCTAGCGGGAGGCGGAAACATTCAGTACTTC. The full variable domain, completed using reference TRBV30 and TRBJ2-4, is SQTIHQWPATLVQPVGSPLSLECTVEGTSNPNLYWYRQAAGRGLQLLFYSVGIGQISSEVPQNLSASRPQDRQFILSSKKLLLSDSGFYLCAWTLAGGGNIQYFGAGTRLSVL.

The chain links TRBV7-9 to TRBJ1-5, with D uncertain. Germline V gene sequence: CDR1 SEHNR, CDR2 FQNEAQ (reference sequence). Between the trimmed V and J ends, which lost 3 bases and 0 bases, there was a span of 6 bases. This CDR3 comprises 14 residues. The CDR3 protein is CASSFSDSNQPQHF. CDR3 coding DNA: TGTGCCAGCAGCTTCTCAGATAGCAATCAGCCCCAGCATTTT.

The J gene is TRBJ2-7, the V gene TRBV29-1; D might be TRBD1 (5 bases). The V end lost 2 bases, the J end lost 3 bases, and 8 bases lay between the germline ends. The CDR3 loop spans 12 amino acids. The germline CDR1 and CDR2 sequences are SQVTM and ANQGSEA. The CDR3 region is CSVERQNYEQYF. CDR3 coding DNA: TGCAGCGTTGAAAGACAGAACTACGAGCAGTACTTC.

The CDR3 sequence is CSASGSVGYTF. The CDR3 coding sequence is TGCAGCGCCTCAGGGTCAGTAGGCTACACCTTC. The chain has TRBV29-1 and TRBJ1-2, with a possible D match to TRBD1 (5 bases). The CDR3 totals 11 residues. The V and J ends lost 7 bases and 8 bases respectively, with 14 bases between them. Germline CDR1 SQVTM, CDR2 ANQGSEA. The whole variable domain, filled in from reference TRBV29-1 and TRBJ1-2, reads SAVISQKPSRDICQRGTSLTIQCQVDSQVTMMFWYRQQPGQSLTLIATANQGSEATYESGFVIDKFPISRPNLTFSTLTVSNMSPEDSSIYLCSASGSVGYTFGSGTRLTVV.

The chain uses TRBV7-9 and TRBJ2-7, with TRBD1 matching 11 bases. The J segment lost 2 bases and the V segment lost 4 bases, leaving 4 bases of the junction unmatched. The CDR3 totals 15 residues. CDR1 and CDR2 (germline): SEHNR, FQNEAQ (reference sequence). CDR3 in DNA: TGTGCCAGCAGCTCCGGACAGGGGGCAACCTACGAGCAGTACTTC. It translates to CASSSGQGATYEQYF.

This clone appeared once. The CDR3 is CATSRRLAGDNEQFF. The CDR3 DNA reads TGTGCCACCAGCAGGAGACTAGCGGGAGATAATGAGCAGTTCTTC. The genes are TRBV15 and TRBJ2-1; 12 bases align to TRBD2. CDR3 size: 15 residues. Germline V gives CDR1 LNHNV, CDR2 YYDKDF (reference sequence). J was trimmed by 7 bases and V by 3 bases; bases with no gene match: 4.